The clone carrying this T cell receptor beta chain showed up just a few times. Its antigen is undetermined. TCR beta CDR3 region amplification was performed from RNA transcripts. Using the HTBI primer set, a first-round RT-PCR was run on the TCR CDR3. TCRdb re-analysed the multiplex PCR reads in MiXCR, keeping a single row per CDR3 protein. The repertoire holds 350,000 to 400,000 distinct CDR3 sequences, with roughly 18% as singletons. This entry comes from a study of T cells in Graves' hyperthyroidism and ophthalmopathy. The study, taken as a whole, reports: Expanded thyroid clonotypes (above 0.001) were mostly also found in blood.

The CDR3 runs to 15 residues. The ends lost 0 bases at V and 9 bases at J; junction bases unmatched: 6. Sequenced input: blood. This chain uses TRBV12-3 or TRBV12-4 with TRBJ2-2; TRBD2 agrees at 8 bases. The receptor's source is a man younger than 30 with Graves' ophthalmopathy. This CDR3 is CASSLARGVPRELFF. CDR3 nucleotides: TGTGCCAGCAGTTTAGCGCGGGGGGTTCCCCGGGAGCTGTTTTTT.